The sequence of this TCR beta chain was determined in a study of CD4+ T cells in melanoma. The CDR3 runs 14 residues. The germline V gene has CDR1 ENHRY and CDR2 SYGVKD. The V gene lost 3 bases and the J gene lost 3 bases, with 11 bases spanning the gap. Libraries were prepared by immunoSEQ multiplex PCR; TCRdb keeps only in-frame clonotypes and omits some of them. The sample lists around 130,000 clones, 80% to 95% seen once, with less than 2% in the top ten. V gene TRBV10-3 combines with J gene TRBJ1-2; perhaps TRBD1 as D (6 bases). The clonotype originates from a human donor with melanoma. The CDR3 sequence is CAISEGTRHYGYTF. Here the CDR3 DNA reads TGTGCCATCAGTGAAGGGACACGGCACTATGGCTACACCTTC.